This T cell receptor (beta chain) derives from a study of regulatory dendritic cells for organ transplantation. Study outcomes and limitations: Memory T cells were less diverse than naive, with memory CD8+ most oligoclonal. Resting memory CD8+ T cells held the most alloreactive clonotypes. Alloreactive memory CD8+ T cell pools varied considerably between individuals.

Here immunoSEQ multiplex PCR was the method, and the copy in TCRdb shows in-frame clones only, minus some. The repertoire includes roughly 11,000 clones, approximately 89% of them detected once, and nearly 0.45% sits in the top ten. This clone was seen only once. Its antigen is undetermined. Sorted subsets were CFSE-labeled and cultured about 5 days with allogeneic dendritic cells. Naive CD45RA+ and memory CD45RO+ CD4+ or CD8+ T cells were FACS-sorted. Looked up from germline, CDR1 is SEHNR and CDR2 is FQNEAQ (reference sequence). The CDR3 is made up of 14 amino acids. Trimming shortened V by 5 bases and J by 8 bases, and 18 bases separated the two germline ends.

The TCR sequence derives from a human donor in good health. The rearrangement links TRBV7-9 to TRBJ1-2; D is perhaps TRBD1 (6 bases). Sequences were obtained from naive CD8+ T cells from blood cultured with dendritic cells. Subset denoted: CD45RA+ naive T cells. The CDR3 is CASSLPAHREGYTF. Written as DNA, the CDR3 is TGTGCCAGCAGCCTCCCGGCACACAGGGAAGGCTACACCTTC. Full variable domain (remainder filled in from reference TRBV7-9 and TRBJ1-2): DTGVSQNPRHKITKRGQNVTFRCDPISEHNRLYWYRQTLGQGPEFLTYFQNEAQLEKSRLLSDRFSAERPKGSFSTLEIQRTEQGDSAMYLCASSLPAHREGYTFGSGTRLTVV.